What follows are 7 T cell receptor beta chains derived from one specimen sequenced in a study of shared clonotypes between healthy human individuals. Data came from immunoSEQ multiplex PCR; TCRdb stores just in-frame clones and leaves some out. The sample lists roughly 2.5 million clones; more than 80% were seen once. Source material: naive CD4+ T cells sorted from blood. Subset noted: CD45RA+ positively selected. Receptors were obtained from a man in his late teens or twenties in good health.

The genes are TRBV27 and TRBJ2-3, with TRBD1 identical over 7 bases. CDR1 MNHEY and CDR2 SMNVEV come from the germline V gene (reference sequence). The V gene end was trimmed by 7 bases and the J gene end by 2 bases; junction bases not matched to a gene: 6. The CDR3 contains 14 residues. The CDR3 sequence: CASKRQGNTDTQYF. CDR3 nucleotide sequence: TGTGCCAGCAAGAGACAGGGCAACACAGATACGCAGTATTTT.

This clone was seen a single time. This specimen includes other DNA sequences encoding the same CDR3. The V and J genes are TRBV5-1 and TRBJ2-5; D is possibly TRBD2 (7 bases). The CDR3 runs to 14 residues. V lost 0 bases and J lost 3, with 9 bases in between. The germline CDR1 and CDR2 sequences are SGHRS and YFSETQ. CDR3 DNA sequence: TGCGCCAGCAGCTTGGCGGGGGGCGAAGAGACCCAGTACTTC. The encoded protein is CASSLAGGEETQYF.

The CDR3 nucleotides are TGTGCCAGCAGCTTAAGTGGACAGCACACAGATACGCAGTATTTT. Protein sequence: CASSLSGQHTDTQYF. The V and J genes are TRBV7-9 and TRBJ2-3; weak D call: TRBD1 (6 bases). V gave up 2 bases and J gave up 2 bases, with 11 bases separating them. This CDR3 has 15 residues. CDR1 and CDR2 from the germline V gene are SEHNR and FQNEAQ (reference sequence).

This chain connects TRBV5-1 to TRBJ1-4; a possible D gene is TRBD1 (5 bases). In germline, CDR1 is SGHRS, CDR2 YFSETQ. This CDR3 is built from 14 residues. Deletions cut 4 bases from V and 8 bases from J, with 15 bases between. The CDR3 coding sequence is TGCGCCAGCAGCGAGCAGGGCTTCTGGGAAAAACTGTTTTTT. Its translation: CASSEQGFWEKLFF.

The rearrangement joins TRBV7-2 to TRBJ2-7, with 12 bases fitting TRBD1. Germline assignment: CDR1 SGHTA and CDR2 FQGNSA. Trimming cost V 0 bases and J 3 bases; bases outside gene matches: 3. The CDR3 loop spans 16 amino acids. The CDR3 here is CASSLAGDRGHYEQYF. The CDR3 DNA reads TGTGCCAGCAGCTTAGCGGGGGACAGGGGGCACTACGAGCAGTACTTC.

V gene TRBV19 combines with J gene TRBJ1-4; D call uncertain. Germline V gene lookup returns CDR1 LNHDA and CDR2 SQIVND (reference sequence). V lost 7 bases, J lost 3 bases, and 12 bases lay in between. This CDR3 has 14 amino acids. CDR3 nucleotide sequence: TGTGCCAGTAAGCGGAGTACAGCTAATGAAAAACTGTTTTTT. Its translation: CASKRSTANEKLFF.

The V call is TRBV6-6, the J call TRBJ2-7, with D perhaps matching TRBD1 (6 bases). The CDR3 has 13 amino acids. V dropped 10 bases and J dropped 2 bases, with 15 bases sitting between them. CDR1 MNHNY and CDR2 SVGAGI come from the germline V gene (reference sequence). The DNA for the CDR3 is TGTGCCACCAAACCAGGGGTGACCTACGAGCAGTACTTC. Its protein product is CATKPGVTYEQYF.